These 26 T cell receptor beta chains originate from one sample sequenced in a study of metastatic and nonmetastatic thyroid tumors. TCRdb called clones again from the PCR reads with MiXCR. The data contain over 12,000 clones, around 25% of them singletons. Thyroid surgery was preceded by no treatment in any patient. The sequencing sample was made of tumor tissue. The origin of the receptors is a female donor with papillary thyroid cancer or a benign thyroid nodule (not recorded which). Some clones in this sample may be carry-over from other donors' samples.

In its sample, this clone was seen many times. This chain connects TRBV12-3 or TRBV12-4 to TRBJ2-1, with TRBD1 matching 10 bases. This CDR3 region has 14 residues. The ends lost 5 bases at V and 8 bases at J; junction bases unmatched: 6. The CDR3 bases are TGTGCCAGCAGTGAGACAGGGGGCGGGTATGAGCAGTTCTTC. Translation: CASSETGGGYEQFF.

The chain has TRBV7-6 and TRBJ2-5; TRBD2 aligns across 8 bases. V lost 6 bases, J lost 1 base, and 16 bases stayed unmatched. Germline V lookup: CDR1 SGHVS, CDR2 FNYEAQ. This CDR3 region has 18 residues. The CDR3 nucleotides are TGTGCCAGCAGTCCATTCGGGGGGGCAGGGCGACTCCAAGAGACCCAGTACTTC. Residues: CASSPFGGAGRLQETQYF.

For this clone: At one boundary the junction diverges from the germline segment, which might be a read error. The chain carries TRBV19 and TRBJ2-1; 10 nucleotides match TRBD2. Germline V gene data show CDR1 as LNHDA and CDR2 as SQIVND (reference sequence). The CDR3 has 14 amino acids. The CDR3 coding sequence is TGTTCCACTACAGGACTAGCGGACTACAATGATCAGTTCTTC. Amino acids: CSTTGLADYNDQFF. Based on the CDR3 plus reference TRBV19 and TRBJ2-1, the full variable domain is DGGITQSPKYLFRKEGQNVTLSCEQNLNHDAMYWYRQDPGQGLRLIYYSQIVNDFQKGDIAEGYSVSREKKESFPLTVTSAQKNPTAFYLCSTTGLADYNDQFFGPGTRLTVL.

This clone was detected ten times or more. The chain combines TRBV10-3 with TRBJ1-2, with D maybe TRBD1 (5 bases). Germline loops: CDR1 ENHRY, CDR2 SYGVKD. Trimming shortened V by 5 bases and J by 0 bases, and 13 bases separated the two germline ends. There are 15 residues in the CDR3. The chain's CDR3 is CAISSQQDPNYGYTF. CDR3 in DNA: TGTGCCATCAGTAGTCAACAGGATCCTAACTATGGCTACACCTTC.

V is TRBV3-1 and J is TRBJ2-2; D not certain. This CDR3 spans 13 amino acids. The germline V gene has CDR1 LGHDT and CDR2 YNNKEL (reference sequence). The V end was cut by 8 bases, the J end by 7 bases, with 14 bases between. The CDR3 DNA follows: TGTGCCAGCTCCCATCTGGGGTTCGGGGAGCTGTTTTTT. It encodes CASSHLGFGELFF.

This clone was recorded only once. The chain carries TRBV11-2 and TRBJ2-1; TRBD1 matches at 7 bases. Germline V CDR1 and CDR2: SGHAT, FQNNGV. V lost 4 bases and J lost 7; bases outside the gene matches: 10. CDR3 size: 15 residues. The CDR3 bases are TGTGCCAGCAGCTCCCAATCGCACAGGGGAAATGAGCAGTTCTTC. Residues: CASSSQSHRGNEQFF.

The chain has TRBV20-1 and TRBJ1-5; 9 nucleotides agree with TRBD1. Trimming cost V 7 bases and J 4 bases; bases outside gene matches: 5. This CDR3 comprises 13 residues. CDR1 is DFQATT, CDR2 SNEGSKA, per germline (reference sequence). CDR3 sequence (DNA): TGCAGTGTGATAGGACAGGGGAATCAGCCCCAGCATTTT. This sequence encodes CSVIGQGNQPQHF.

The genes are TRBV5-1 and TRBJ2-1; D uncertain. Germline V gene lookup returns CDR1 SGHRS and CDR2 YFSETQ. V shed 6 bases and J shed 1 base, with 8 bases lying between them. This CDR3 is 13 amino acids long. The CDR3 region has the DNA TGCGCCAGCACCCCCGGATCCTACAATGAGCAGTTCTTC. It translates to CASTPGSYNEQFF.

V is TRBV2 and J is TRBJ2-2; D is ambiguous. Trimming took 5 bases from V and 2 from J, leaving 12 bases between them. There are 15 residues in the CDR3. The germline CDR1 and CDR2 sequences are SNHLY and FYNNEI. The CDR3 sequence is CASSLVCANTGELFF. The CDR3, as DNA: TGTGCCAGCAGTTTAGTGTGTGCAAACACCGGGGAGCTGTTTTTT.

In its sample, this clone is medium-sized (0.01 to 0.1%). The genes are TRBV28 and TRBJ1-1, with 8 bases that match TRBD1. J lost 5 bases, V lost 4 bases, and 9 bases had no gene match. This CDR3 comprises 15 residues. Germline CDR1 is MDHEN and CDR2 is SYDVKM. The CDR3 DNA sequence: TGTGCCAGCAGTTATAGTGAACAGGGGGGTACTGAAGCTTTCTTT. Its translation is CASSYSEQGGTEAFF.

The rearrangement joins TRBV19 to TRBJ1-3, with TRBD1 identical over 7 bases. V gave up 7 bases and J gave up 4 bases; unmatched junction bases: 10. This CDR3 has 15 amino acids. Germline V gene lookup returns CDR1 LNHDA and CDR2 SQIVND (reference sequence). This CDR3 is CASTLQGQPGNTIYF. The CDR3 coding sequence is TGTGCCAGTACCCTCCAGGGACAGCCGGGAAACACCATATATTTT. The entire variable domain, with the rest obtained from reference TRBV19 and TRBJ1-3, is as follows: DGGITQSPKYLFRKEGQNVTLSCEQNLNHDAMYWYRQDPGQGLRLIYYSQIVNDFQKGDIAEGYSVSREKKESFPLTVTSAQKNPTAFYLCASTLQGQPGNTIYFGEGSWLTVV.

By share, this clone ranks as medium-sized (0.01 to 0.1%). The gene calls are TRBV4-2 and TRBJ2-7; 10 bases line up with TRBD2. V shed 0 bases and J 3 bases; nucleotides not matched to a gene: 5. CDR1 and CDR2 (germline): LGHNA, YNFKEQ. The CDR3 is 16 residues long. The CDR3 region has the DNA TGTGCCAGCAGCCAAGATTTGGCTAGCGGGAGCTACGAGCAGTACTTC. Its translation is CASSQDLASGSYEQYF.

By share, this clone counts as medium-sized (0.01 to 0.1%). This chain links TRBV28 with TRBJ1-2; TRBD1 agrees at 7 bases. V was pared by 4 bases and J by 2 bases, with 13 bases of the junction left unmatched. The germline gives CDR1 MDHEN, CDR2 SYDVKM. The length of the CDR3 is 17 residues. CDR3: CASSSAGQWWGNYGYTF. The CDR3 DNA reads as TGTGCCAGCAGTTCAGCGGGACAGTGGTGGGGGAACTATGGCTACACCTTC.

The chain couples TRBV5-1 to TRBJ2-7, with unresolved D. Germline values: CDR1 SGHRS, CDR2 YFSETQ. This CDR3 spans 14 amino acids. V lost 2 bases and J lost 3, with 12 bases in between. CDR3 region: CASSFSNFNYEQYF. The CDR3 DNA follows: TGCGCCAGCAGCTTTTCCAATTTTAACTACGAGCAGTACTTC.

By share of the sample, this clone is large. This chain uses TRBV7-9 with TRBJ2-2; 12 nucleotides align to TRBD2. CDR3 size: 17 residues. Germline V gene sequence: CDR1 SEHNR, CDR2 FQNEAQ (reference sequence). Trimming at V came to 3 bases and at J to 3 bases, leaving 5 bases not matched to a gene. The chain's CDR3 is CASSFPTSGRDTGELFF. The CDR3 nucleotides read TGTGCCAGCAGCTTTCCGACTAGCGGGAGAGACACCGGGGAGCTGTTTTTT.

This clone was detected only once. The chain is built from TRBV14 and TRBJ1-1; D is possibly TRBD1 (5 bases). Germline values: CDR1 SGHDN, CDR2 FVKESK. The CDR3 sequence is 14 residues long. Trimming took off 4 bases at V and 6 bases at J, with 15 bases between the two ends. The CDR3 DNA sequence: TGTGCCAGCAGCCCGGACACCTTCTGGGCTGAAGCTTTCTTT. Protein: CASSPDTFWAEAFF.

This chain uses TRBV6-1 with TRBJ1-2, with D perhaps matching TRBD1 (6 bases). Germline CDR1 is MNHNS and CDR2 is SASEGT. This CDR3 spans 15 amino acids. The V and J ends lost 2 bases and 5 bases respectively, with 15 bases between them. The DNA for the CDR3 is TGTGCCAGCAGTGAACCCGGGACATCTTGGTATGGCTACACCTTC. Translation gives CASSEPGTSWYGYTF.

Many counts were recorded for this clone. A single base separates this from a much larger clone, so it may be a read error. The CDR3: CSGVLLAWEAQYF. The CDR3 DNA sequence: TGCAGCGGGGTCCTACTAGCTTGGGAGGCCCAGTACTTC. This rearrangement joins TRBV29-1 to TRBJ2-5; perhaps TRBD2 as D (6 bases). The germline V gene encodes CDR1 SQVTM and CDR2 ANQGSEA. V lost 7 bases to trimming and J lost 9 bases, with 21 bases between them. This CDR3 is built from 13 residues.

This clone showed up just once. The chain combines TRBV7-8 with TRBJ1-2; unclear D gene. Germline V CDR1 and CDR2: SGHVS, FQNEAQ. Trimming cost V 4 bases and J 9 bases, with 15 bases left between them. CDR3 size: 13 residues. CDR3 amino acids: CASSSNRLDCYTF. CDR3 bases: TGTGCCAGCAGCTCAAACCGCCTGGATTGCTACACCTTC.

This clone has ten or more counts. This may stem from a read error, because a much larger clone lies one nucleotide away. V gene TRBV6-1 combines with J gene TRBJ1-1, with D perhaps matching TRBD1 (6 bases). CDR1 and CDR2 (germline): MNHNS, SASEGT. This CDR3 is built from 11 residues. The CDR3 protein is CASQQGTGAFF. The CDR3 DNA sequence: TGTGCCAGTCAGCAGGGGACTGGAGCTTTCTTT.

The count of this clone is one. The rearrangement uses TRBV5-1 and TRBJ2-7; unclear D gene. The germline V and J ends were trimmed by 3 bases and 3 bases, with 4 bases remaining between them. The CDR3 loop spans 11 amino acids. Germline loops: CDR1 SGHRS, CDR2 YFSETQ. The CDR3: CASSSNYEQYF. DNA for the CDR3: TGCGCCAGCAGCTCAAACTACGAGCAGTACTTC.

Relative to its sample, this clone is medium-sized. This sequence joins TRBV6-1 and TRBJ2-1; TRBD2 aligns across 11 bases. Germline CDR1 MNHNS, CDR2 SASEGT. The CDR3 loop spans 12 amino acids. CDR3 in DNA: TGTGCGGGGACTAGCGGATACAATGAGCAGTTCTTC. It specifies CAGTSGYNEQFF.

In its sample, this clone is medium-sized. V gene TRBV6-1 combines with J gene TRBJ1-1, with D maybe TRBD1 (5 bases). V gave up 3 bases and J gave up 4 bases, with 9 bases separating them. Germline V lookup: CDR1 MNHNS, CDR2 SASEGT. CDR3 length: 13 residues. The CDR3 bases are TGTGCCAGCAGTGACGGGGCTTCCACTGAAGCTTTCTTT. Its translation is CASSDGASTEAFF.

The chain links TRBV3-1 to TRBJ2-4, with 7 bases that match TRBD1. Germline-derived CDR1 and CDR2 are LGHDT and YNNKEL (reference sequence). Trimming at V came to 0 bases and at J to 8 bases, leaving 10 bases not matched to a gene. The CDR3 sequence is 16 residues long. In DNA form, the CDR3 reads TGTGCCAGCAGCCAAGATTCGACAGGGTCGGGATACATTCAGTACTTC. Its protein is CASSQDSTGSGYIQYF.

This clone was seen a few times. The J gene is TRBJ2-3, the V gene TRBV28; 11 bases are a match to TRBD2. V lost 5 bases and J lost 6; bases outside the gene matches: 4. Germline assignment: CDR1 MDHEN and CDR2 SYDVKM. The length of the CDR3 is 14 residues. In nucleotides, the CDR3 is TGTGCCAGCAGTCCTTTAGCGGGGGGGGATACGCAGTATTTT. Amino acid sequence: CASSPLAGGDTQYF.

Ten or more counts support this clone. This rearrangement joins TRBV5-4 to TRBJ2-3; maybe TRBD1 (5 bases). V was pared by 4 bases and J by 1 base, with 13 bases between. The CDR3 consists of 15 residues. Germline CDR1 reads SGHNT; CDR2 reads YYREEE (reference sequence). CDR3 residues: CASSNLGQGTDTQYF. DNA of the CDR3: TGTGCCAGCAGCAACCTGGGGCAGGGCACAGATACGCAGTATTTT.